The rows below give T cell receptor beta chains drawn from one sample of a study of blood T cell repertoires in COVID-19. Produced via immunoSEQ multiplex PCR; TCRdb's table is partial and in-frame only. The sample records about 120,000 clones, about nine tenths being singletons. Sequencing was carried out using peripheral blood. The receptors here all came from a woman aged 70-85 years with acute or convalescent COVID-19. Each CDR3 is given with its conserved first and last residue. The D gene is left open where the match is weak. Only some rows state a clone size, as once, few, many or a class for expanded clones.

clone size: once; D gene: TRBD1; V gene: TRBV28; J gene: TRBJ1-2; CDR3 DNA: TGTGCCAGCAGCGGGACAGGAATGGGGTTTAGCTACACCTTC; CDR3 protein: CASSGTGMGFSYTF
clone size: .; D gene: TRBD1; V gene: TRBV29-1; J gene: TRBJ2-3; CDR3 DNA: TGCAGCGCTTCTCTGACAGGGCCGAGTGGGTACCCAGATACGCAGTATTTT; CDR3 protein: CSASLTGPSGYPDTQYF
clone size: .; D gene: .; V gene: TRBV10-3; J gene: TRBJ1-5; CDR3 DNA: TGTGCCATCAGTGAGGGCAGGGTGGAGCCCCAGCATTTT; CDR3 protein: CAISEGRVEPQHF
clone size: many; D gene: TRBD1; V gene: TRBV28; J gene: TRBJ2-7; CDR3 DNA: TGTGCCAGCACCCCCACCGGGACAGGGTCCTACGAGCAGTACTTC; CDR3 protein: CASTPTGTGSYEQYF
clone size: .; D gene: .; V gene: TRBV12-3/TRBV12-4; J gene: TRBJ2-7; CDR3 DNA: TGTGCCAGCAGTTTAGCGGTGAGGTACGAGCAGTACTTC; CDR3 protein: CASSLAVRYEQYF
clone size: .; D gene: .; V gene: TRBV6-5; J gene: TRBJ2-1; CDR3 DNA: TGTGCCAGCAGTTCAAGGGGGAACAATGAGCAGTTCTTC; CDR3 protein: CASSSRGNNEQFF
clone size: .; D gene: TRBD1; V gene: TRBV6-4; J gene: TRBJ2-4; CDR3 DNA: TGTGCCAGCACAAGGACAGGAGCCAAAAACATTCAGTACTTC; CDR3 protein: CASTRTGAKNIQYF
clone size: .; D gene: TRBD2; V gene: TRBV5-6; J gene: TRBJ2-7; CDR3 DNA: TGTGCCAGCAGCTTGGGGTTGCGGGGGGCCGCCTACGAGCAGTACTTC; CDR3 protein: CASSLGLRGAAYEQYF
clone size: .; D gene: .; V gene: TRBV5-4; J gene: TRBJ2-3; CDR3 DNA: TGTGCCAGCAGCTTTTACTCACGGGCAGATACGCAGTATTTT; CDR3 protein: CASSFYSRADTQYF
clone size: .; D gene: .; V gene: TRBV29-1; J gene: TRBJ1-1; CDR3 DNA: TGCAGCGTCCTATTGGACACTGAAGCTTTCTTT; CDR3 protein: CSVLLDTEAFF
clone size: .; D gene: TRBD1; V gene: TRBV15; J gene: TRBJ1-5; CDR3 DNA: TGTGCCACCAGCCTAAAGACGGGACAGGTTTTGTCCCAGCATTTT; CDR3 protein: CATSLKTGQVLSQHF
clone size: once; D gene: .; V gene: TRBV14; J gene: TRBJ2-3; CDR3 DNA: TGTGCCAGCAGTGTCGCCCGGACAGATACGCAGTATTTT; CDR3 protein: CASSVARTDTQYF